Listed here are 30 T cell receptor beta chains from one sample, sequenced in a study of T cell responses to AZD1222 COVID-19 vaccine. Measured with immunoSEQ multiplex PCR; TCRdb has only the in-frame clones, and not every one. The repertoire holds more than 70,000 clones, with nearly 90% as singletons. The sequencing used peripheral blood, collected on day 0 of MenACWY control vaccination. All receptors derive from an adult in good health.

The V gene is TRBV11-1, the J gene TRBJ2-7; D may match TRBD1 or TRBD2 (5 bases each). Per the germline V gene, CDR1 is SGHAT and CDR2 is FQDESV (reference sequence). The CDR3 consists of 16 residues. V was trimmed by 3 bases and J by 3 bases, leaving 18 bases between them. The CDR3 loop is CASSFNPGPAYYEQYF. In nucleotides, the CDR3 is TGTGCCAGCAGCTTCAATCCGGGACCGGCTTACTACGAGCAGTACTTC. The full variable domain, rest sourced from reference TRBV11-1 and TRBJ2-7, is EAEVAQSPRYKITEKSQAVAFWCDPISGHATLYWYRQILGQGPELLVQFQDESVVDDSQLPKDRFSAERLKGVDSTLKIQPAELGDSAMYLCASSFNPGPAYYEQYFGPGTRLTVT.

CDR3 sequence: CASSSLQGNGGEQYF. The CDR3 DNA sequence: TGTGCCAGTAGTAGCCTACAGGGGAATGGAGGCGAGCAGTACTTC. The V call is TRBV19, the J call TRBJ2-7; 7 bases map to TRBD1. Trimming at V came to 4 bases and at J to 6 bases, leaving 12 bases not matched to a gene. The germline V gene encodes CDR1 LNHDA and CDR2 SQIVND (reference sequence). The CDR3 totals 15 residues.

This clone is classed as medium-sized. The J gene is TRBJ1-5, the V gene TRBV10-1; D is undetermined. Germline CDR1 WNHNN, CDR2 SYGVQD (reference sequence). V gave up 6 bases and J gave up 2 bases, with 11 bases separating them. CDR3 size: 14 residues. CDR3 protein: CASSVRRGNQPQHF. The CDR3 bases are TGCGCCAGCAGCGTAAGGAGGGGCAATCAGCCCCAGCATTTT.

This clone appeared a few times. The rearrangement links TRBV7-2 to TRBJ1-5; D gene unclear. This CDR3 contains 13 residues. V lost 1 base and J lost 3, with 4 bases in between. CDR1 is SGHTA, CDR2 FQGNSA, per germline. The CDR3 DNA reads TGTGCCAGCAGCTTAGGTCTCAATCAGCCCCAGCATTTT. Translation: CASSLGLNQPQHF. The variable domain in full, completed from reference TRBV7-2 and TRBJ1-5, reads GAGVSQSPSNKVTEKGKDVELRCDPISGHTALYWYRQSLGQGLEFLIYFQGNSAPDKSGLPSDRFSAERTGGSVSTLTIQRTQQEDSAVYLCASSLGLNQPQHFGDGTRLSIL.

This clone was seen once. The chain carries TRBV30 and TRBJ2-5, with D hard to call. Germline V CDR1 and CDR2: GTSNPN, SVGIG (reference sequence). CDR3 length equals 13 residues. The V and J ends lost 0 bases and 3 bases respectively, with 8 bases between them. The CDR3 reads CAWSVGQEETQYF. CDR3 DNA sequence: TGTGCCTGGAGTGTAGGTCAGGAAGAGACCCAGTACTTC.

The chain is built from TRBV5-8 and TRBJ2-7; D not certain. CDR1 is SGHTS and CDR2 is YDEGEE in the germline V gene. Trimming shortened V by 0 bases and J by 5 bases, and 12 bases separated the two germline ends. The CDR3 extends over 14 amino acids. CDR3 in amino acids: CASSLGNVGNEQYF. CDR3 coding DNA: TGTGCCAGCAGCTTGGGAAATGTAGGGAACGAGCAGTACTTC.

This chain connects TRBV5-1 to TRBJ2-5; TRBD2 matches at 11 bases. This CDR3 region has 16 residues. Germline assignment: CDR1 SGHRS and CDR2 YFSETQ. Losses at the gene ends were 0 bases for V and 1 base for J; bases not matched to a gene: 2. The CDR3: CASSLGLAGRQETQYF. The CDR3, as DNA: TGCGCCAGCAGCTTGGGACTAGCGGGGCGCCAAGAGACCCAGTACTTC.

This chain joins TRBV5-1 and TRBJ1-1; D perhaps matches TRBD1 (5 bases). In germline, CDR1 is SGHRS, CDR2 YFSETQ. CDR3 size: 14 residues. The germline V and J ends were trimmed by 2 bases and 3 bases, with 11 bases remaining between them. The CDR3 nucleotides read TGCGCCAGCAGCTTTATTGTGGGGGACACTGAAGCTTTCTTT. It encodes CASSFIVGDTEAFF.

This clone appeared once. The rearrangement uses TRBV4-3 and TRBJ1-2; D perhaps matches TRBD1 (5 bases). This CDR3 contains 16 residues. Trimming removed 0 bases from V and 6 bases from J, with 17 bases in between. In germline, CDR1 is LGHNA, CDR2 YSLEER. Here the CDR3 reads CASSQDRVVFGDGYTF. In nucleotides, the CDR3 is TGCGCCAGCAGCCAAGACAGGGTTGTCTTTGGGGATGGCTACACCTTC.

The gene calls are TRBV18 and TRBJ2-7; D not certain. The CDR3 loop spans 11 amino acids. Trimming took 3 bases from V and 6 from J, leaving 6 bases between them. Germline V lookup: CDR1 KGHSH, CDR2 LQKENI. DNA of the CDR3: TGTGCCAGCTCACCTGCCCTCGAGCAGTACTTC. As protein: CASSPALEQYF.

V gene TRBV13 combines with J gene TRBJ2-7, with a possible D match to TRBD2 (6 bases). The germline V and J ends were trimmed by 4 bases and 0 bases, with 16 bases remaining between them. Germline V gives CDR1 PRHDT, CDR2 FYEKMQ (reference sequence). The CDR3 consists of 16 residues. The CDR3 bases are TGTGCCAGCAGCTCAAGATCAGCGGGTCACTCCTACGAGCAGTACTTC. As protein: CASSSRSAGHSYEQYF.

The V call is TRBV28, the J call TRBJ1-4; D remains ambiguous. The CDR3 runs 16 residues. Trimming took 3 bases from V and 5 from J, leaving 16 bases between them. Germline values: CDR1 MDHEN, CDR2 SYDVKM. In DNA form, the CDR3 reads TGTGCCAGCAGTTTGAGGCCGGGCAGTTACAATGAAAAACTGTTTTTT. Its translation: CASSLRPGSYNEKLFF.

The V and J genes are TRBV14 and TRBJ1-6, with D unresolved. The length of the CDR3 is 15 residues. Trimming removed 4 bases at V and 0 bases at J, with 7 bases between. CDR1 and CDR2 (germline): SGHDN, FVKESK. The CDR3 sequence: CASSLFSSYNSPLHF. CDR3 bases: TGTGCCAGCAGCCTGTTTAGCTCCTATAATTCACCCCTCCACTTT.

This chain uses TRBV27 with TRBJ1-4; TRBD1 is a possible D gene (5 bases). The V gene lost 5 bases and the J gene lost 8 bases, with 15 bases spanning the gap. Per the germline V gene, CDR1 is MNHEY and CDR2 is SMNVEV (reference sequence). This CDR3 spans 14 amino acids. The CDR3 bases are TGTGCCAGCAGTCAGGCCGGGGCGTGGGAAAAACTGTTTTTT. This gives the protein CASSQAGAWEKLFF.

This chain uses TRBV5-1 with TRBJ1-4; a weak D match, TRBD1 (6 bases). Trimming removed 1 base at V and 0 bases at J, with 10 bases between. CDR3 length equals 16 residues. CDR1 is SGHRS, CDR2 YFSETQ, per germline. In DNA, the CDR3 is TGCGCCAGCAGCTTGAGGGCAGGGGCAACTAATGAAAAACTGTTTTTT. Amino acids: CASSLRAGATNEKLFF.

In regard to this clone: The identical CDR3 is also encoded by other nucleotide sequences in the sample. The CDR3 region is CATTTGGTEAFF. Written as DNA, the CDR3 is TGTGCCACCACGACAGGGGGCACTGAAGCTTTCTTT. J is TRBJ1-1 and V is TRBV19, with 9 bases matching TRBD1. The CDR3 is made up of 12 amino acids. Germline CDR1 LNHDA, CDR2 SQIVND (reference sequence). The ends lost 10 bases at V and 4 bases at J; junction bases unmatched: 4.

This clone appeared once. The CDR3 nucleotides are TGTGCCTCGGGGCCAGGCCAGCGAGGAGAGACCCAGTACTTC. Its protein product is CASGPGQRGETQYF. The rearrangement joins TRBV24-1 to TRBJ2-5; D is tentatively TRBD1 or TRBD2 (5 bases each). The V end lost 12 bases, the J end lost 4 bases, and 20 bases lay between the germline ends. This CDR3 contains 14 residues. Germline values: CDR1 KGHDR, CDR2 SFDVKD.

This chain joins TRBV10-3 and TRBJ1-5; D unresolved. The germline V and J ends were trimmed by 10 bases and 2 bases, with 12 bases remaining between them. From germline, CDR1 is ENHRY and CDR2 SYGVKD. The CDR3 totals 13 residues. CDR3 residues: CATSEAGNQPQHF. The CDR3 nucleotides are TGTGCCACCTCGGAGGCGGGCAATCAGCCCCAGCATTTT.

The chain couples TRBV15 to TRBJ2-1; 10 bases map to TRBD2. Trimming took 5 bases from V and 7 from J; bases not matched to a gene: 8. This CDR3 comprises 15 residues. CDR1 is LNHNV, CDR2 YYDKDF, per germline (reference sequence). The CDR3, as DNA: TGTGCCACCAGCTCCCCTAGCGGGGGCCTTAATGAGCAGTTCTTC. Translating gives CATSSPSGGLNEQFF.

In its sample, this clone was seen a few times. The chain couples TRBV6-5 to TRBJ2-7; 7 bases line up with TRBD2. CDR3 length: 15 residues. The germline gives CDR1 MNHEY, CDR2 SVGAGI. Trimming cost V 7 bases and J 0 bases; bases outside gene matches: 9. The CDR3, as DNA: TGTGCCAGCACCCTGAGCGGGGCCCCCTCCTACGAGCAGTACTTC. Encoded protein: CASTLSGAPSYEQYF.

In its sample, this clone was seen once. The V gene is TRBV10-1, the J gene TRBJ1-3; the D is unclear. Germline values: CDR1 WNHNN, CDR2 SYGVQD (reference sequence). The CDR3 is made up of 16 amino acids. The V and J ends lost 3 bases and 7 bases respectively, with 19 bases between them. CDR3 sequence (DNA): TGCGCCAGCAGTGACTCACAGCCTCCCCTTTGGAACACCATATATTTT. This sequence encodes CASSDSQPPLWNTIYF.

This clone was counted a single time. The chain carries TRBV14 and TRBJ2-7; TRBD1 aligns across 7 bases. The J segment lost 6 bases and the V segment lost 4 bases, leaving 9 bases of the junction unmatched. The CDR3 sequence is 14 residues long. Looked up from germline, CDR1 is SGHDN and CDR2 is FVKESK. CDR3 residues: CASSLRQGKVEQYF. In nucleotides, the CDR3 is TGTGCCAGCAGCCTCAGACAGGGAAAGGTCGAGCAGTACTTC.

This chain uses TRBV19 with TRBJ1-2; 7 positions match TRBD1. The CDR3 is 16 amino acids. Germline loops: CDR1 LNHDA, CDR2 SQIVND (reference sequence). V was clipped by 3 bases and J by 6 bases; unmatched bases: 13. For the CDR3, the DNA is TGTGCCAGTAGTATGTTCCGCCTTGGGACAGCTAATGGCTACACCTTC. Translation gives CASSMFRLGTANGYTF.

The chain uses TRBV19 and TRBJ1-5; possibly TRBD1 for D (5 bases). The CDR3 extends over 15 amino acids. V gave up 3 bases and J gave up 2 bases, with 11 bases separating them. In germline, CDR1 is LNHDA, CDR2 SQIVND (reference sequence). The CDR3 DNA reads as TGTGCCAGTAGTATGGCCCAGGGTGGCAATCAGCCCCAGCATTTT. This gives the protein CASSMAQGGNQPQHF.

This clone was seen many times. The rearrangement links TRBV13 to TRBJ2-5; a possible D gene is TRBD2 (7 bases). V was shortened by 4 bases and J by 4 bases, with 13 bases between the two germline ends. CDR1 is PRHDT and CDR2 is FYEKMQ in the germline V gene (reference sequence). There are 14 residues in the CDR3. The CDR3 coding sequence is TGTGCCAGCAGCTCGCAGGGAGGGGGAGAGACCCAGTACTTC. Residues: CASSSQGGGETQYF.

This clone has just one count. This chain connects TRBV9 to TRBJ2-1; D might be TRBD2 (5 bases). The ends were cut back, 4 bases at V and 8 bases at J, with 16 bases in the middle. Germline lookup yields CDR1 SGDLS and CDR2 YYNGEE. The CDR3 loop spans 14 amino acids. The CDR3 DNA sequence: TGTGCCAGCAGCCCCCTCGAGGGTGGATATGAGCAGTTCTTC. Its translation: CASSPLEGGYEQFF.

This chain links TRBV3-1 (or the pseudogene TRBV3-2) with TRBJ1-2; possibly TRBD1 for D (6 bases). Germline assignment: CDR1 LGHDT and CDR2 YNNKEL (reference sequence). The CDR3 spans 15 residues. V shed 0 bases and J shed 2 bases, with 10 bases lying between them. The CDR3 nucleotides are TGTGCCAGCAGCCAAGACAGGGGCGACAACTATGGCTACACCTTC. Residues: CASSQDRGDNYGYTF.

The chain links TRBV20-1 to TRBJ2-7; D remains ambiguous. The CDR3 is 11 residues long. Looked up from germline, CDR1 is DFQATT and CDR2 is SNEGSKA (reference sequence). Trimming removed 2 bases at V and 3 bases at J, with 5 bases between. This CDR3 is CSARRNYEQYF. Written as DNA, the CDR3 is TGCAGTGCTAGACGGAACTACGAGCAGTACTTC.

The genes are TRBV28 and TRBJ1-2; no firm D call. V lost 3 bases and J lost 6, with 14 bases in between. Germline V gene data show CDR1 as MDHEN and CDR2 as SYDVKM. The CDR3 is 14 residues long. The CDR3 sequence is CASSFIATSNGYTF. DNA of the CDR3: TGTGCCAGCAGTTTCATAGCGACATCCAATGGCTACACCTTC.

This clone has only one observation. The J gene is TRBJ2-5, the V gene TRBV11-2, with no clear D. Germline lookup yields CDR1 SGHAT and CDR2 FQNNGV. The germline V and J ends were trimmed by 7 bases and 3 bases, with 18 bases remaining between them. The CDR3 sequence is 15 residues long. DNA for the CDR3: TGTGCCAGCACCTTGACCGGGCGTTCGAAAGAGACCCAGTACTTC. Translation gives CASTLTGRSKETQYF.